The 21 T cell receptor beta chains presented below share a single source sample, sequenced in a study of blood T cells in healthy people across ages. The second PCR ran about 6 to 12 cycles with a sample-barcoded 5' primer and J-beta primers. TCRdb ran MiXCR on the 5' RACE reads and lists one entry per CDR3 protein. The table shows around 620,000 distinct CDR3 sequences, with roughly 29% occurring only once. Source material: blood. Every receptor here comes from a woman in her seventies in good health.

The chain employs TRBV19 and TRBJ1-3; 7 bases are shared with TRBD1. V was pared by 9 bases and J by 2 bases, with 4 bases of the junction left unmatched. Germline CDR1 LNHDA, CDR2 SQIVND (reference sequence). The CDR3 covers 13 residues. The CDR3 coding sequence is TGTGCCAGCCGGGACAGTACTGGAAACACCATATATTTT. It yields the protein CASRDSTGNTIYF.

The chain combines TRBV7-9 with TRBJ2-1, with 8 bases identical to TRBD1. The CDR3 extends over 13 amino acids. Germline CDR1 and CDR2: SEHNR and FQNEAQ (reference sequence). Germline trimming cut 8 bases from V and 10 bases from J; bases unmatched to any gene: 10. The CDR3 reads CASGVSGGDEQFF. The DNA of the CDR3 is TGTGCCAGCGGCGTATCAGGGGGCGACGAGCAGTTCTTC.

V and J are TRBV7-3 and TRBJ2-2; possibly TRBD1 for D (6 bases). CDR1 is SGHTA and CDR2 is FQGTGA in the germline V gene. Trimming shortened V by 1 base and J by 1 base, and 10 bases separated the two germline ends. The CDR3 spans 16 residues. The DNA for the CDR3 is TGTGCCAGCAGCTTAAGGGGGCGCGGGAACACCGGGGAGCTGTTTTTT. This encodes CASSLRGRGNTGELFF.

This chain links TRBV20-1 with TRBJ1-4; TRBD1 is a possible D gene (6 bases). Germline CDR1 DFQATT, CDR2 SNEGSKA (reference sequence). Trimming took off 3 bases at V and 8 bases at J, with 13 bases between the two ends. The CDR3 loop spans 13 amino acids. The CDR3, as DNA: TGCAGTGCTAGGAGCCCAGGGGAGGAAAAACTGTTTTTT. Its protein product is CSARSPGEEKLFF.

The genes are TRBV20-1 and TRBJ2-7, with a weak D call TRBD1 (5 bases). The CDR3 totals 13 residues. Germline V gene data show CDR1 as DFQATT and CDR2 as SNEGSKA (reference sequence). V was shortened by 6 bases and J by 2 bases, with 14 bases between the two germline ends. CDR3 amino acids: CSASKGLTYEQYF. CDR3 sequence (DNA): TGCAGTGCCTCCAAGGGGCTTACCTACGAGCAGTACTTC.

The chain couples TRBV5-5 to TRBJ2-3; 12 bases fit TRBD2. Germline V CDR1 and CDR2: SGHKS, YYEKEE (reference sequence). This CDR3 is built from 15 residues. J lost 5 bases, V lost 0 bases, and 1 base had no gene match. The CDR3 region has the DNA TGTGCCAGCAGCTTGGGGACTAGCGGGGAAGATACGCAGTATTTT. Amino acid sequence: CASSLGTSGEDTQYF.

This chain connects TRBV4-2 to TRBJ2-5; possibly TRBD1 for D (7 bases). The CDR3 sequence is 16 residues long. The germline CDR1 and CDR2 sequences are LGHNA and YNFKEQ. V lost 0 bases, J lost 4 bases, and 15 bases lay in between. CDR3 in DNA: TGTGCCAGCAGCCAAGACATGGCAGGGGGGAGAGAGACCCAGTACTTC. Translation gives CASSQDMAGGRETQYF.

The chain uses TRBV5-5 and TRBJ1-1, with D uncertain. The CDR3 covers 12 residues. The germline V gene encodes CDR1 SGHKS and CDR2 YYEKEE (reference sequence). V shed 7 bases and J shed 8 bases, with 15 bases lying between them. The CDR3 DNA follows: TGTGCCAGCGGTAACGGAGGACCAGAAGCTTTCTTT. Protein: CASGNGGPEAFF.

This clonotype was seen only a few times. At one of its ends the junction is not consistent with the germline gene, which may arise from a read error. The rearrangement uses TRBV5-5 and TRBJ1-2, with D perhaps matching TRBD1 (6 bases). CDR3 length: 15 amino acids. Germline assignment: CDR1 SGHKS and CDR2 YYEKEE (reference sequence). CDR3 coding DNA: TGCGCCAGCAGCCATTTGTCACAGGGAAACTATGGCTACACCTTC. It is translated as CASSHLSQGNYGYTF.

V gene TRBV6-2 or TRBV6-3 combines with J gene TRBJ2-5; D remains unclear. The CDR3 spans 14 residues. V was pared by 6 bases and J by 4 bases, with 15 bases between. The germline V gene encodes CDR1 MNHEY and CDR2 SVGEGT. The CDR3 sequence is CASSRLIAGETQYF. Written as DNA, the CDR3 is TGTGCCAGCAGCCGCCTTATAGCCGGAGAGACCCAGTACTTC.

The chain's CDR3 is CASSLSWDRGLDANYGYTF. In nucleotides, the CDR3 is TGCGCCAGCAGCCTTTCTTGGGACAGGGGCCTAGACGCTAACTATGGCTACACCTTC. This chain joins TRBV4-3 and TRBJ1-2; 10 bases match TRBD1. The germline V gene has CDR1 LGHNA and CDR2 YSLEER. With V trimmed by 4 bases and J by 0 bases, 14 bases remained unmatched. The CDR3 has 19 amino acids.

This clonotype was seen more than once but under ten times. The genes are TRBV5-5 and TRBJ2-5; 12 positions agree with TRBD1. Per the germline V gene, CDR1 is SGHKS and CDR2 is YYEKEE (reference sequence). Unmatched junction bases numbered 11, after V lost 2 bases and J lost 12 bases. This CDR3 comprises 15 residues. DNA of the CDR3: TGTGCCAGCAGCTTCAACTCCGGGACAGGGGGCTCCGAGTACTTC. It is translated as CASSFNSGTGGSEYF.

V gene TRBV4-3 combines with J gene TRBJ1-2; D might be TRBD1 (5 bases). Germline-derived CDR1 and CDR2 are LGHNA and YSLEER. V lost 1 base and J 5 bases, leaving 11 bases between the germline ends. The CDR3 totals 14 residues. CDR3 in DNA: TGCGCCAGCAGCCAAGTTAGGGGCGGTTATGGCTACACCTTC. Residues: CASSQVRGGYGYTF.

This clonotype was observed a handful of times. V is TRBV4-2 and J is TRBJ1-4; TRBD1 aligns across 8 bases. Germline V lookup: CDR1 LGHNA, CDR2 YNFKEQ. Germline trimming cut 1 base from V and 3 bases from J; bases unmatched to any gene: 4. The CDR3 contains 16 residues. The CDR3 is CASSQGDRGSNEKLFF. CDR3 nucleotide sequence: TGTGCCAGCAGCCAAGGAGACAGGGGTTCTAATGAAAAACTGTTTTTT.

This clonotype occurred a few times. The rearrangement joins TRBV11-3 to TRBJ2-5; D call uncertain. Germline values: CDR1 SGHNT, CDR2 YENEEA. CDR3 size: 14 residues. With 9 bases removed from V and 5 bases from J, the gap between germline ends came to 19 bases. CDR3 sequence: CASSDQDGRETQYF. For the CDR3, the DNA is TGTGCCAGTTCTGATCAAGACGGGCGGGAGACCCAGTACTTC.

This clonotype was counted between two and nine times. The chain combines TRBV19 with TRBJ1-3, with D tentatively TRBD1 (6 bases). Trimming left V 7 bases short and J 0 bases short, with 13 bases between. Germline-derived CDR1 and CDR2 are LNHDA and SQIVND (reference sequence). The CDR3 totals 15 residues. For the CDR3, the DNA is TGTGCCAGTAAGGACAGCCCGACCTCTGGAAACACCATATATTTT. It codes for CASKDSPTSGNTIYF.

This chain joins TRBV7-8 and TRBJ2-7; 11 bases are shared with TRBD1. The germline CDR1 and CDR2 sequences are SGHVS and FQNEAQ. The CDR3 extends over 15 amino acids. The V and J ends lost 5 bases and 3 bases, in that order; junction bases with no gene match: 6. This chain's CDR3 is CASSAGTGGLYEQYF. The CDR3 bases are TGTGCCAGCAGCGCCGGGACAGGGGGGCTCTACGAGCAGTACTTC.

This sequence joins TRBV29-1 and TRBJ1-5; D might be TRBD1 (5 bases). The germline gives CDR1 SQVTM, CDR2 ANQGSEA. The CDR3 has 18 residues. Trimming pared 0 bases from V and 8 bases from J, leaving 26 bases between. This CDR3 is CSVEERVATGPPAKPQHF. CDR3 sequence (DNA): TGCAGCGTTGAAGAAAGGGTTGCAACAGGACCTCCGGCGAAGCCCCAGCATTTT. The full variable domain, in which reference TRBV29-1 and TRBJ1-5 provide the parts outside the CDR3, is SAVISQKPSRDICQRGTSLTIQCQVDSQVTMMFWYRQQPGQSLTLIATANQGSEATYESGFVIDKFPISRPNLTFSTLTVSNMSPEDSSIYLCSVEERVATGPPAKPQHFGDGTRLSIL.

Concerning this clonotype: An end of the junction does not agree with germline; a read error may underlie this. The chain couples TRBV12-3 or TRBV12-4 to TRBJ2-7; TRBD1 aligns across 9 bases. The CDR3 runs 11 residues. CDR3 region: CAGRQGGEQYF. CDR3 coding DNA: TGTGCCGGCAGACAGGGGGGCGAGCAGTACTTC.

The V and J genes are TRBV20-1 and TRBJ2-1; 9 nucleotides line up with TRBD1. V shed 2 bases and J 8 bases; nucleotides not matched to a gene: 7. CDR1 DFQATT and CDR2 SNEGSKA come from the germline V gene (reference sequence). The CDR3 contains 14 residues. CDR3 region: CSARPGQGEDEQFF. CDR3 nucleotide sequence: TGCAGTGCTAGACCGGGACAGGGTGAAGATGAGCAGTTCTTC.

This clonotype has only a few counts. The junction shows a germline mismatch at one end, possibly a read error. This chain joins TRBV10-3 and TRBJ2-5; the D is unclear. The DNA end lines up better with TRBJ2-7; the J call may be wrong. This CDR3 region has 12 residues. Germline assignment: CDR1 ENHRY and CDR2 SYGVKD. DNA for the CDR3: TGTGCCGTCAGTGAGACGGACGGCGAGCAGTACTTC. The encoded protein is CAVSETDGEQYF.